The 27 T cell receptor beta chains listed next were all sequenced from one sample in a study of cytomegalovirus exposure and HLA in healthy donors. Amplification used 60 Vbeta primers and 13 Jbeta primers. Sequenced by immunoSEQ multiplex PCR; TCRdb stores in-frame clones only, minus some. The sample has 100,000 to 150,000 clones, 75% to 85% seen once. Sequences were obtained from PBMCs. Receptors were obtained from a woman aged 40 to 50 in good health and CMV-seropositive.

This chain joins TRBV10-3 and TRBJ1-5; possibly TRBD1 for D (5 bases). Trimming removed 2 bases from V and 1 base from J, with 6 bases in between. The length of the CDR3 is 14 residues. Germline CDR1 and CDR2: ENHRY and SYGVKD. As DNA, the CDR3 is TGTGCCATCAGTGAGCAGGGCAGCAATCAGCCCCAGCATTTT. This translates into CAISEQGSNQPQHF.

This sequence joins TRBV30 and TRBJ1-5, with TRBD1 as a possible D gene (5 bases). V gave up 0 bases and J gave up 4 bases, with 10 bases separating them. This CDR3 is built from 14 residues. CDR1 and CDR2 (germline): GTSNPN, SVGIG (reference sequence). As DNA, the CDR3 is TGTGCCTGGAGTGTACGGGCAGGGAATCAGCCCCAGCATTTT. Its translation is CAWSVRAGNQPQHF.

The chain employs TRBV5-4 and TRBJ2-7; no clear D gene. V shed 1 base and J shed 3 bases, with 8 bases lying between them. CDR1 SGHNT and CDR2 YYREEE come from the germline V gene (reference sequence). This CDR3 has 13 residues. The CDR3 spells CASSLSNFYEQYF. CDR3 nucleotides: TGTGCCAGCAGCTTGTCCAATTTCTACGAGCAGTACTTC.

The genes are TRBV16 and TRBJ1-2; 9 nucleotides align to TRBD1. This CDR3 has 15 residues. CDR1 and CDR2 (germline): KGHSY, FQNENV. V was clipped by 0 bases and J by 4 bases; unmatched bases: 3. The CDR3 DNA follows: TGTGCCAGCAGCCAATCGACAGGGGGAATCTATGGCTACACCTTC. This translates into CASSQSTGGIYGYTF.

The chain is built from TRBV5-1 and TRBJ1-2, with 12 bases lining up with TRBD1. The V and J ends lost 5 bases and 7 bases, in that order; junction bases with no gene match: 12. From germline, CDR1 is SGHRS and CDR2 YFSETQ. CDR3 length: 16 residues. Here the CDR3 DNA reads TGCGCCAGCAGACAAGGTCCGGGACAGGGGGCGCGTGGCTACACCTTC. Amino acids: CASRQGPGQGARGYTF.

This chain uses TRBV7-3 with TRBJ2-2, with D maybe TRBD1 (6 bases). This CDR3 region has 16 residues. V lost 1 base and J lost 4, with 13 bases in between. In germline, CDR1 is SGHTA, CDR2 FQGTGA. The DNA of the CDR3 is TGTGCCAGCAGCTTAAGTAGCACAGGGAGCACCGGGGAGCTGTTTTTT. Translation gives CASSLSSTGSTGELFF.

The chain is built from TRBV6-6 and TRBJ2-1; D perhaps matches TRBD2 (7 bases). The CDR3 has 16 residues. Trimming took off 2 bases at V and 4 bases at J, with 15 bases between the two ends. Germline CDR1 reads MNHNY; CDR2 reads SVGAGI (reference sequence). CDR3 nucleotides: TGTGCCAGCAGTTACCTCGCGGGGGCAGCGTACAATGAGCAGTTCTTC. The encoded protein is CASSYLAGAAYNEQFF.

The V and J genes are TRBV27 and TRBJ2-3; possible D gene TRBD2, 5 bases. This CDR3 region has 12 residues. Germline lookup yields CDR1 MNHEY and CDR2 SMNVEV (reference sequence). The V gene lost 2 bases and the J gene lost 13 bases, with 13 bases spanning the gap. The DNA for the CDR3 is TGTGCCAGCAGTTTAGGGCTCGGGGTCAAGTATTTT. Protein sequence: CASSLGLGVKYF.

CDR3 amino acids: CASSLAGTDTEAFF. CDR3 sequence (DNA): TGTGCCAGCAGTTTAGCGGGGACGGACACTGAAGCTTTCTTT. The rearrangement joins TRBV27 to TRBJ1-1; possibly TRBD1 for D (5 bases). The CDR3 loop spans 14 amino acids. Trimming pared 2 bases from V and 3 bases from J, leaving 10 bases between. Germline assignment: CDR1 MNHEY and CDR2 SMNVEV (reference sequence).

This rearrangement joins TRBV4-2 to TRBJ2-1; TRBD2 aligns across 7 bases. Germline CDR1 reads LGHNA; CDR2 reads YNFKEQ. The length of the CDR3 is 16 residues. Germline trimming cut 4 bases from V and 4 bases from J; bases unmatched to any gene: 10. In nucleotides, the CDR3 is TGTGCCAGCAGCCTGCAGCTGTCGGGGGGTTACAATGAGCAGTTCTTC. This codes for CASSLQLSGGYNEQFF.

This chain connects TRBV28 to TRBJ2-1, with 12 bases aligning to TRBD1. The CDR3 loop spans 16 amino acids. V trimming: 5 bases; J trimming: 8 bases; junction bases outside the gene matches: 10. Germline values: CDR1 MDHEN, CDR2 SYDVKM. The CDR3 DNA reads TGTGCCAGCAGTCTAACTTCCGGGACAGGGGGCCATGAGCAGTTCTTC. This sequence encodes CASSLTSGTGGHEQFF.

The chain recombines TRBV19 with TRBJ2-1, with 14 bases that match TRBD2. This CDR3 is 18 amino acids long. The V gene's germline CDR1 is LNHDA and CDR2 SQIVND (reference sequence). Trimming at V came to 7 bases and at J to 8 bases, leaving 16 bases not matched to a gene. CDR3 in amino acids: CASTPGTSGSRVVDEQFF. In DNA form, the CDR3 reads TGTGCCAGTACCCCGGGGACTAGCGGGAGTCGGGTGGTTGATGAGCAGTTCTTC.

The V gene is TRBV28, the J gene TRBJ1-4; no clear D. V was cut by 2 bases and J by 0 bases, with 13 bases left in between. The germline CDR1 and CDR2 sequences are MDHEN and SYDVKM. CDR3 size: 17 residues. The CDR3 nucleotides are TGTGCCAGCAGTTTACCCCCCGCGTCTGCAACTAATGAAAAACTGTTTTTT. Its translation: CASSLPPASATNEKLFF.

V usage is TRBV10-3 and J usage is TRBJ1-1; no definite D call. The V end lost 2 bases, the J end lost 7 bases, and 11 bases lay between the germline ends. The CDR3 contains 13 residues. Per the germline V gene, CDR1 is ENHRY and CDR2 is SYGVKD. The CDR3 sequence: CAISELADREAFF. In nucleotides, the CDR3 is TGTGCCATCAGTGAGCTAGCAGACCGTGAAGCTTTCTTT.

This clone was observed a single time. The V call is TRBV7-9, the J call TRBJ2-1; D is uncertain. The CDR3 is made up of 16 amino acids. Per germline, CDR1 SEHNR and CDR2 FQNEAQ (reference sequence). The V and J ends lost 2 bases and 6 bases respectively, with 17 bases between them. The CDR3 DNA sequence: TGTGCCAGCAGCTTATTTCTCGGTGGTGAATCCAATGAGCAGTTCTTC. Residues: CASSLFLGGESNEQFF.

The CDR3 coding sequence is TGTGCCAGCAGCACGGTGGGCCAGGGCTCTAACTATGGCTACACCTTC. Translated: CASSTVGQGSNYGYTF. This chain uses TRBV5-6 with TRBJ1-2; a weak D match, TRBD1 (5 bases). Germline CDR1 SGHDT, CDR2 YYEEEE. The CDR3 is 16 amino acids. V was shortened by 4 bases and J by 0 bases, with 16 bases between the two germline ends.

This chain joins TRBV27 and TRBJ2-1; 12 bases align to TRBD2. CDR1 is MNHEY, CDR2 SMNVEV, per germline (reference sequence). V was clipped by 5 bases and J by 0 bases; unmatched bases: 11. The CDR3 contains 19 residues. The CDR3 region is CASSPRTSGKPSSYNEQFF. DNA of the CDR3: TGTGCCAGCAGTCCACGGACTAGCGGGAAGCCGAGCTCCTACAATGAGCAGTTCTTC.

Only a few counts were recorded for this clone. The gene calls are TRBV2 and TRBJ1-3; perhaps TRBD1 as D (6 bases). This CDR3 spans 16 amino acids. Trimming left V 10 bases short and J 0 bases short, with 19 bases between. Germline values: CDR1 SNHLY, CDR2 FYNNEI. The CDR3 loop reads CAIMSQTGLSGNTIYF. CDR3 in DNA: TGTGCCATCATGTCCCAGACAGGCCTCTCTGGAAACACCATATATTTT.

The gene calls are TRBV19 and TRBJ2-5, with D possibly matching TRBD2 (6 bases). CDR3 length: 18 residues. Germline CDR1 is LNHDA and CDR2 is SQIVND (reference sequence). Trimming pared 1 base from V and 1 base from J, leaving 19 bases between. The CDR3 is CASSIAPTSRVAQETQYF. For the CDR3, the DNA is TGTGCCAGTAGTATAGCCCCAACTAGCCGGGTGGCCCAAGAGACCCAGTACTTC.

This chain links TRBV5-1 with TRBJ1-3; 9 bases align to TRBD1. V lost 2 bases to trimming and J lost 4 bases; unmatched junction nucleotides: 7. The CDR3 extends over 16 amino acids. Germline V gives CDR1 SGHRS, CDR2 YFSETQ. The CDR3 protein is CASSLQGAGEGNTIYF. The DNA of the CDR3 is TGCGCCAGCAGCTTACAGGGGGCCGGTGAGGGAAACACCATATATTTT.

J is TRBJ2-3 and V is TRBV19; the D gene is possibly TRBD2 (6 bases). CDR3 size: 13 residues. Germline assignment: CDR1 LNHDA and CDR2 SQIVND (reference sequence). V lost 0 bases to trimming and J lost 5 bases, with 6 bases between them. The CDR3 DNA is TGTGCCAGTAGTATAGAGGGGGGAGATACGCAGTATTTT. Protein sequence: CASSIEGGDTQYF.

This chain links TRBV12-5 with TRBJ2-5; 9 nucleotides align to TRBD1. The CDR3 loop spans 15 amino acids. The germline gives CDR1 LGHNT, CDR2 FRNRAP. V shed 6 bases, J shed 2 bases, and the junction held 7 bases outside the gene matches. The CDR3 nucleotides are TGTGCTAGTGGGTGGACAGGGGACCCTCAAGAGACCCAGTACTTC. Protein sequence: CASGWTGDPQETQYF.

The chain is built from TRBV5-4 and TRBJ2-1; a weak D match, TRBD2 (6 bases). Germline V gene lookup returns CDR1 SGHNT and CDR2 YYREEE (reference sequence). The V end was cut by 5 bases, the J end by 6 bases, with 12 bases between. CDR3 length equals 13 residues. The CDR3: CASSKLSGNEQFF. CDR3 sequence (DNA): TGTGCCAGCAGTAAACTTAGCGGCAATGAGCAGTTCTTC.

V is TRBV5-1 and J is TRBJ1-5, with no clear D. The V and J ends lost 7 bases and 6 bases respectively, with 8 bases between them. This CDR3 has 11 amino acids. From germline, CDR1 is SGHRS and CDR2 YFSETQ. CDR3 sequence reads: CASPRVQPQHF. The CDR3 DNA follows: TGCGCCAGCCCGAGGGTTCAGCCCCAGCATTTT. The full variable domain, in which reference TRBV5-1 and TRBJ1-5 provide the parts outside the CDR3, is KAGVTQTPRYLIKTRGQQVTLSCSPISGHRSVSWYQQTPGQGLQFLFEYFSETQRNKGNFPGRFSGRQFSNSRSEMNVSTLELGDSALYLCASPRVQPQHFGDGTRLSIL.

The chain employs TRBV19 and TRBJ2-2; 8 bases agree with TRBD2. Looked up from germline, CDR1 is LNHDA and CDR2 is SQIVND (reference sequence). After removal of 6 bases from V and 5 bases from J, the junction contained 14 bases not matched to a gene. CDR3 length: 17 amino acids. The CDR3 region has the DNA TGTGCCAGTAGCGGGGGGGGCGCTAGCGGCGTAACCGGGGAGCTGTTTTTT. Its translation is CASSGGGASGVTGELFF.

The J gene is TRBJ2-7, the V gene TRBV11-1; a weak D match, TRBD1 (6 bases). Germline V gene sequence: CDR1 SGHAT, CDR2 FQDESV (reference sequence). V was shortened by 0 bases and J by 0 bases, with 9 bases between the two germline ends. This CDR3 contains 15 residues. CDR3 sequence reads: CASSLAGGRSYEQYF. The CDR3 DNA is TGTGCCAGCAGCTTAGCTGGGGGCCGCTCCTACGAGCAGTACTTC. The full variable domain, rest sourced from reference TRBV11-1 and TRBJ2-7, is EAEVAQSPRYKITEKSQAVAFWCDPISGHATLYWYRQILGQGPELLVQFQDESVVDDSQLPKDRFSAERLKGVDSTLKIQPAELGDSAMYLCASSLAGGRSYEQYFGPGTRLTVT.

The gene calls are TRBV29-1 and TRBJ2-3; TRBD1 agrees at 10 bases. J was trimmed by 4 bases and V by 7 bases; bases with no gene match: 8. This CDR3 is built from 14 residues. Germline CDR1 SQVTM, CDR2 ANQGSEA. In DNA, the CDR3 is TGCAGCGGAACGTCCGGACAGGGGGCAGATACGCAGTATTTT. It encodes CSGTSGQGADTQYF.